This T cell receptor (beta chain) was captured by sequencing in a study of T cells after yellow fever vaccination. Broader study findings: There was a possibility that FACS-sorted repertoires contained abundant clonotypes contaminating from the bulk population. Primary-vaccination clones mostly resurfaced post-booster (about 95% CD4, under 90% CD8).

As to this clonotype: Its target is unknown.

Researchers made TCR cDNA using 5'RACE template switching, and this step added a universal primer site and UMIs. TCRdb re-derived calls from the 5' RACE reads in MiXCR, one entry per CDR3 protein. The table records approximately 550,000 distinct CDR3 sequences, 19% of them present only once. V was cut by 3 bases and J by 1 base, with 9 bases left in between. The CDR3 consists of 14 residues. CDR1 and CDR2 from the germline V gene are MNHEY and SMNVEV (reference sequence). J is TRBJ2-5 and V is TRBV27; no firm D call. Sequencing was performed on PBMCs, taken 15 days after the yellow fever booster vaccination. The TCR sequence derives from a man younger than 40 who received the YFV17D yellow fever vaccine. Here the CDR3 DNA reads TGTGCCAGCAGTTTTAGTCCGGGCCAAGAGACCCAGTACTTC. Residues: CASSFSPGQETQYF.